This T cell receptor beta chain was identified in a study of blood T cell repertoires in COVID-19. Trimming took off 0 bases at V and 5 bases at J, with 11 bases between the two ends. This CDR3 comprises 15 residues. Germline assignment: CDR1 MNHNY and CDR2 SVGAGI (reference sequence). Assay: immunoSEQ multiplex PCR; the TCRdb copy retains only in-frame clones and omits some. This table holds roughly 70,000 clones, 70% to 90% found once. The TCR sequence derives from a woman older than 75 with active COVID-19. The sample comprised peripheral blood. The chain uses TRBV6-6 and TRBJ1-5, with TRBD1 as a possible D gene (5 bases). The CDR3 DNA sequence: TGTGCCAGCAGTTACTCAGGGGCCTCCTATCAGCCCCAGCATTTT. Its translation is CASSYSGASYQPQHF.